The rows below give T cell receptor beta chains drawn from one sample of a study of monozygotic twins with inflammatory bowel disease. TCRdb re-called the 5' RACE reads and gives one entry per CDR3 protein, without DNA. This repertoire includes about 380,000 distinct CDR3 sequences. The specimen sequenced was blood. These receptors were collected from a human donor with ulcerative colitis or Crohn's disease, or a healthy co-twin of an affected twin (not recorded which). The CDR3 runs from the conserved cysteine through the conserved F or W.

TRBJ2-5	TRBV10-3	CAITAGLQETQYF
TRBJ2-5	TRBV5-1	CASSLQETQYF
TRBJ2-2	TRBV7-7	CASSLAEVGELFF
TRBJ2-1	TRBV6-1	CASIQGGTGDNEQFF
TRBJ1-5	TRBV30	CAWSVGQGGNQPQHF
TRBJ1-4	TRBV20-1	CSASRQGNIYNEKLFF
TRBJ2-5	TRBV5-1	CASSTGGPYQETQYF
TRBJ1-4	TRBV7-2	CASSFSMGRSNEKLFF
TRBJ1-5	TRBV7-2	CASSSYGGNQPQHF
TRBJ2-7	TRBV13	CASSYRDSISYEQYF
TRBJ1-2	TRBV29-1	CSVEEYGTGGGGYTF
TRBJ2-3	TRBV29-1	CSASTGTDTQYF
TRBJ1-2	TRBV7-9	CASSVRAEVDF
TRBJ2-3	TRBV5-5	CASSFVTGRTDTQYF
TRBJ1-2	TRBV12-3/TRBV12-4	CASSLGGWVGYGYTF
TRBJ2-4	TRBV4-2	CASSQDSSGGATNIQYF
TRBJ1-6	TRBV20-1	CSARDGSRGQRVYNSPLHF
TRBJ1-1	TRBV24-1	CATSVGNTEAFF
TRBJ2-2	TRBV24-1	CATRPRDTGELFF
TRBJ1-4	TRBV2	CASSNRGGDEKLFF
TRBJ2-7	TRBV5-1	CASSGTDYEQYF
TRBJ2-3	TRBV3-1	CASSPPQGPTDTQYF
TRBJ2-1	TRBV20-1	CSASEGIGYNEQFF